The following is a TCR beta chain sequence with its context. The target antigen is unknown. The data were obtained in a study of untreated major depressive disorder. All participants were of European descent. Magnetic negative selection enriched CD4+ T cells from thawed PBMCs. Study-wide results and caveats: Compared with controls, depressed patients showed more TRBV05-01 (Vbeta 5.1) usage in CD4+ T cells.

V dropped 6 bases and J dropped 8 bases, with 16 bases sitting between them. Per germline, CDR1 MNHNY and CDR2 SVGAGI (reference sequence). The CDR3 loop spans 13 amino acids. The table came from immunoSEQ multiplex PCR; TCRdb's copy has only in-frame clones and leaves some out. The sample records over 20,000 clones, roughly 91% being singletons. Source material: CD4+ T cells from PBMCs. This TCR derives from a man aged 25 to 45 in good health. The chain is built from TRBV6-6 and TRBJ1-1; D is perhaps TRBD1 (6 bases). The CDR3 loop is CASSPPSQGEAFF. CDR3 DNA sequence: TGTGCCAGCAGCCCGCCGTCACAGGGAGAAGCTTTCTTT.